Included here is one T cell receptor (beta chain) sequence, with context. These data are taken from a study of technical replicates of blood from a few donors. Profiling relied on immunoSEQ multiplex PCR, and the TCRdb table lists in-frame clones only, not all of them. The sample includes approximately 60,000 clones, more than 75% of them seen just once. The sequenced material came from PBMCs. The origin of this receptor is a human donor in good health. Some clones in this sample may be carry-over from other donors' samples.

The CDR3 here is CASSEPPGQGREQYF. CDR3 nucleotides: TGTGCCAGCAGTGAGCCCCCGGGACAGGGGCGGGAGCAGTACTTC. The chain links TRBV6-4 to TRBJ2-7; 10 bases align to TRBD1. CDR1 and CDR2 from the germline V gene are MRHNA and SNTAGT. This CDR3 contains 15 residues. V dropped 3 bases and J dropped 7; count of bases not matched to a gene: 9.